Following are 3 T cell receptor beta chains from one sample sequenced in a study of blood T cell repertoires in COVID-19. Clones were sequenced by immunoSEQ multiplex PCR, and TCRdb holds only the in-frame ones, with some missing. The sample records under 150,000 clones, around nine tenths being singletons. Material for sequencing was peripheral blood. These receptors were taken from a man between 45 and 60 years old with active or convalescent COVID-19.

This chain uses TRBV24-1 with TRBJ1-3; 9 bases are a match to TRBD1. Germline trimming cut 4 bases from V and 3 bases from J; bases unmatched to any gene: 3. CDR1 and CDR2 (germline): KGHDR, SFDVKD. This CDR3 is built from 15 residues. CDR3 in DNA: TGTGCCACCAGTGAAGGGACAGGGAATGGAAACACCATATATTTT. Amino acids: CATSEGTGNGNTIYF.

The genes are TRBV27 and TRBJ1-2, with a weak D call TRBD1 (6 bases). CDR1 MNHEY and CDR2 SMNVEV come from the germline V gene (reference sequence). Trimming took 2 bases from V and 3 from J, leaving 13 bases between them. This CDR3 has 15 residues. The CDR3 loop is CASSLVPQGHYGYTF. In DNA, the CDR3 is TGTGCCAGCAGTTTAGTGCCTCAGGGGCACTATGGCTACACCTTC.

The chain has TRBV7-9 and TRBJ1-1; a possible D gene is TRBD1 (5 bases). V was clipped by 2 bases and J by 6 bases, with 10 bases between them. Germline lookup yields CDR1 SEHNR and CDR2 FQNEAQ (reference sequence). This CDR3 is 13 amino acids long. The CDR3 is CASSLTGWAEAFF. The CDR3 bases are TGTGCCAGCAGCTTAACAGGATGGGCTGAAGCTTTCTTT.